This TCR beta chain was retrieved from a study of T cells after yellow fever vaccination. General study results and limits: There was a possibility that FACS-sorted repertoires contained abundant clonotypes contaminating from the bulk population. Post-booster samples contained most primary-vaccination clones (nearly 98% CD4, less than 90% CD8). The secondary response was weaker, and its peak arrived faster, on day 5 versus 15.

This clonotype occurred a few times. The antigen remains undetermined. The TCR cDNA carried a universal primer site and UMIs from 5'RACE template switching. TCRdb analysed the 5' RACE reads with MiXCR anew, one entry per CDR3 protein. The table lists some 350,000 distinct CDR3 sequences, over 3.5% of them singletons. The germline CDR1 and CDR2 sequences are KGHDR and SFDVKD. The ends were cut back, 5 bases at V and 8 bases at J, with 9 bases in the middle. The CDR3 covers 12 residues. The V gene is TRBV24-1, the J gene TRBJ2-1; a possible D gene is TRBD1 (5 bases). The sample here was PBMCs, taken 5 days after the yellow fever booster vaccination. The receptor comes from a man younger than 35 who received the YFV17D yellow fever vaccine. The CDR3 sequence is CATSVRGDEQFF. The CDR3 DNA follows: TGTGCCACCAGTGTTAGGGGTGATGAGCAGTTCTTC.